A single T cell receptor beta chain is shown here with its context. In its sample, this clone was seen once. Its binding antigen is unknown. Per-base qualities were not stored, and no clone one base away is much larger. CDR1 MNHEY and CDR2 SMNVEV are derived from the germline V gene (reference sequence). The cysteine opens and the phenylalanine closes a CDR3 of 14 amino acids. Only the CDR3 DNA is retained, 42 bases long and in frame from the first base. Trimming takes 2 bases off V and 5 bases off J; junction bases not matched to a gene: 4. The data derive from a study of blood T cell repertoires in COVID-19 (dated by TCRdb to the early 2020s). For the wider study: Samples covering the acute and convalescent phases of COVID-19 were provided by collaborators in the United States, Italy and Spain. The prospective study material was composed of cDNA or gDNA derived from T cells, B-cell-depleted T cells, or PBMCs. The dataset comprised deeply sampled blood TCRbeta repertoires from subjects exposed to, actively infected with, or recovered from COVID-19. The repertoires were made available in a free public database intended to serve as a resource for research on the immune response to SARS-CoV-2. Samples were obtained from the ongoing ImmuneRACE study (first 160 participants) and from about 1,300 subjects provided by 6 global collaborators. Nearly every sample came with metadata listing a de-identified subject ID, COVID-19 status, age in years and sex. Where available, HLA class I and class II types were obtained from metadata supplied by the sample provider rather than from assay-based typing.

Broader findings and caveats from the paper: The quantity of clinical and demographic metadata differed by source and by participant and was supplied without curation.

TCRbeta CDR3 regions were amplified from genomic DNA using the immunoSEQ Assay, a bias-controlled multiplex PCR. As for the original processing: Nucleated cell counts per sample were estimated from amplification of reference gene primers within the assay. To quantify the absolute abundance of each unique TCRbeta CDR3 rearrangement, sequence reads were collapsed and filtered. For each sample, productive Simpson clonality was calculated as the square root of Simpson's diversity index over productive rearrangements. The clones in this table, taken by TCRdb from immuneACCESS, are in-frame only. Not every clone is retained; where verified, under half of the shortfall comes from an unresolved V gene, and the cause of the rest is unknown. V, J and clone size reflect that table, while D and trimming were determined from the DNA. In this sample the table shows about 64,000 clones, about 86% of which occur a single time. Approximately 1.2% of the sample is taken by the ten largest.

Whole blood was collected in K2EDTA tubes by collaborating institutions according to the institutions' own protocols. For TCRbeta analysis, collaborator samples were shipped as frozen whole blood, as isolated PBMCs, or as DNA extracted from either sample type. Input material: peripheral blood. The receptor comes from a man aged 40-55 years with acute or convalescent COVID-19. This chain is built from TRBV27 and TRBJ2-5; TRBD1 aligns with 8 central bases. The CDR3 reads CASSLRQGTETQYF. The DNA is as follows: TGTGCCAGCAGTTTAAGACAGGGGACCGAGACCCAGTACTTC.